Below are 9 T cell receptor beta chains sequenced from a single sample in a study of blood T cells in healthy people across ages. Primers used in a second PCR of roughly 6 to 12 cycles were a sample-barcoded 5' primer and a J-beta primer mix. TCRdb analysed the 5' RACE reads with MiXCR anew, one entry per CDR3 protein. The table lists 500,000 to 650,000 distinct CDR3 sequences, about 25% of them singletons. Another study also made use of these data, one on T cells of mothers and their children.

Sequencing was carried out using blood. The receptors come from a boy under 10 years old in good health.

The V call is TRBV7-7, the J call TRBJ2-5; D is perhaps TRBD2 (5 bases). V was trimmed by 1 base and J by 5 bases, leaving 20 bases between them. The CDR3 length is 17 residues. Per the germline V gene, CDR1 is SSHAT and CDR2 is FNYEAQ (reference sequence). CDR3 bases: TGTGCCAGCAGCTTAGGTGTGGGGTCGCTAGCAGGCGAGACCCAGTACTTC. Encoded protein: CASSLGVGSLAGETQYF.

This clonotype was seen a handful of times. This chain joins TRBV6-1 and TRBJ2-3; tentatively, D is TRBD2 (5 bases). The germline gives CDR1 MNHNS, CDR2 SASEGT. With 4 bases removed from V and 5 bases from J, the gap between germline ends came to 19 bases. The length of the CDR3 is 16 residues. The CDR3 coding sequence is TGTGCCAGCAGTGGGGCTGGACCTAGCTCTGAAGATACGCAGTATTTT. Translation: CASSGAGPSSEDTQYF.

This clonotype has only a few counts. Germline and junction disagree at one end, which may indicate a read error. The CDR3 bases are TGTGCCAGCAGCCAAGGTCTAGCGGACTCCTACGGGCAGTACTTC. Amino acids: CASSQGLADSYGQYF. The chain is built from TRBV4-2 and TRBJ2-7; TRBD2 aligns across 7 bases. This CDR3 comprises 15 residues. In germline, CDR1 is LGHNA, CDR2 YNFKEQ.

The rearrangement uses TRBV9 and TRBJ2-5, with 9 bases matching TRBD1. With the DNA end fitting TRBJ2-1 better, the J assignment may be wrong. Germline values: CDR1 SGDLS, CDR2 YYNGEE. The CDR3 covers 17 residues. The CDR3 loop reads CASSVEETGTGKNEQFF. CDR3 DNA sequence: TGTGCCAGCAGCGTAGAGGAAACCGGGACAGGGAAAAATGAGCAGTTCTTC.

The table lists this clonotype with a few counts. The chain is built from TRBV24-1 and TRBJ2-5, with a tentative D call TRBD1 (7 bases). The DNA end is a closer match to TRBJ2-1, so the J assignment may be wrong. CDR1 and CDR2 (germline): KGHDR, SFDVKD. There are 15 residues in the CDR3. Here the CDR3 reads CATSYVRGDYNEQFF. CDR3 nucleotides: TGTGCCACCAGTTATGTCAGGGGGGATTACAATGAGCAGTTCTTC.

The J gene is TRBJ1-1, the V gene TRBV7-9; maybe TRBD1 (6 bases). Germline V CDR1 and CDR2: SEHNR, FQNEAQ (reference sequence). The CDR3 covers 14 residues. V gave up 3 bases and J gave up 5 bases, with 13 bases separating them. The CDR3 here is CASSFLGGGTEAFF. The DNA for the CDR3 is TGTGCCAGCAGCTTTCTAGGGGGAGGGACTGAAGCTTTCTTT.

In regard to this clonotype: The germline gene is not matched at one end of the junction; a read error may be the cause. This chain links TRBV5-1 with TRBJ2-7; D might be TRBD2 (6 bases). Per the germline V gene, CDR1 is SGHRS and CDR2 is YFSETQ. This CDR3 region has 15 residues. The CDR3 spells CASSPSMTRTYEHYF. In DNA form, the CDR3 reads TGCGCCAGCAGCCCCTCAATGACTAGGACCTACGAGCACTACTTC.

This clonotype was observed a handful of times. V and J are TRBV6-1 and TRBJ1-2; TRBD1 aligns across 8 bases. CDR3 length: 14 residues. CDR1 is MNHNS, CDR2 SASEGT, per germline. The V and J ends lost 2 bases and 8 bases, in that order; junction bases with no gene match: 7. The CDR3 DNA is TGTGCCAGCAGTGAACAGAGGACAGGGAGCGGCTACACCTTC. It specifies CASSEQRTGSGYTF.

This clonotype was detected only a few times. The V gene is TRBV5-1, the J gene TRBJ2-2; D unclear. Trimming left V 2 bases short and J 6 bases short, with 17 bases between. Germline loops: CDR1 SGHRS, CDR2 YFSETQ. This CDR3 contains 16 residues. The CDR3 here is CASSFTAITPPGELFF. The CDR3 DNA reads TGCGCCAGCAGCTTTACGGCCATCACTCCTCCCGGGGAGCTGTTTTTT.